These 31 T cell receptor beta chains were all obtained from the same sample, sequenced in a study of T-cell reconstitution after alpha-beta-depleted transplantation in children. As it was prepared, the TCRbeta library received unique molecular identifiers. MiXCR, applied by TCRdb to the PCR reads, yields one record per CDR3 protein. The sample lists tens of thousands of distinct CDR3 sequences; roughly a sixth were seen once. Sequencing was performed on PBMCs, mostly from graft donor cells, taken 60 days after TCRalphabeta/CD19-depleted stem cell transplant. Every receptor here comes from a male patient between 2 and 9 years old who had a stem cell transplant for acute lymphoblastic leukemia, so the T cells may come from the graft donor.

DNA of the CDR3: TGTGCCAGCAGCTTAGCAGGGTCTAACTATGGCTACACCTTC. It specifies CASSLAGSNYGYTF. This chain links TRBV7-8 with TRBJ1-2; no definite D call. The germline gives CDR1 SGHVS, CDR2 FQNEAQ. This CDR3 region has 14 residues. V was pared by 0 bases and J by 0 bases, with 5 bases between.

The gene calls are TRBV29-1 and TRBJ2-1; 8 nucleotides match TRBD2. J was trimmed by 7 bases and V by 4 bases; bases with no gene match: 9. The CDR3 is 14 amino acids. Per the germline V gene, CDR1 is SQVTM and CDR2 is ANQGSEA. CDR3 in amino acids: CSVAPGGGANEQFF. The CDR3 DNA reads as TGCAGCGTTGCTCCGGGAGGGGGGGCGAATGAGCAGTTCTTC.

This clonotype was counted many times. The chain uses TRBV24-1 and TRBJ2-2; tentatively, D is TRBD2 (6 bases). Looked up from germline, CDR1 is KGHDR and CDR2 is SFDVKD. The CDR3 extends over 14 amino acids. V was shortened by 6 bases and J by 1 base, with 8 bases between the two germline ends. Here the CDR3 reads CATSFGGNTGELFF. The DNA of the CDR3 is TGTGCCACCAGTTTCGGGGGGAACACCGGGGAGCTGTTTTTT.

The chain recombines TRBV6-1 with TRBJ2-7; TRBD1 matches 9 bases. This CDR3 region has 13 residues. V dropped 5 bases and J dropped 5; count of bases not matched to a gene: 4. Germline assignment: CDR1 MNHNS and CDR2 SASEGT. CDR3 loop: CASSLDRGHEQYF. The CDR3 region has the DNA TGTGCCAGCAGTCTGGACAGGGGCCACGAGCAGTACTTC.

This clonotype has ten or more counts. The chain combines TRBV5-1 with TRBJ2-2; 7 bases fit TRBD2. Trimming removed 4 bases from V and 5 bases from J; junction bases left unmatched: 8. CDR1 and CDR2 from the germline V gene are SGHRS and YFSETQ. The CDR3 has 15 residues. The DNA for the CDR3 is TGCGCCAGCAGCGTGACTAGCCTCTTGACCGGGGAGCTGTTTTTT. Protein product: CASSVTSLLTGELFF.

This clonotype was picked up many times. The rearrangement links TRBV5-1 to TRBJ2-7; 7 bases fit TRBD1. The V gene end was trimmed by 3 bases and the J gene end by 2 bases; junction bases not matched to a gene: 8. The CDR3 is made up of 15 amino acids. Per the germline V gene, CDR1 is SGHRS and CDR2 is YFSETQ. CDR3 region: CASSSTDRLPYEQYF. The DNA for the CDR3 is TGCGCCAGCAGCTCCACGGACAGGTTGCCCTACGAGCAGTACTTC.

This clonotype was seen only a few times. The V gene is TRBV11-2, the J gene TRBJ2-7; a possible D gene is TRBD2 (5 bases). Germline loops: CDR1 SGHAT, CDR2 FQNNGV. Between the trimmed V and J ends, which lost 5 bases and 0 bases, there was a span of 11 bases. The CDR3 consists of 14 residues. The CDR3 sequence is CASSRRESSYEQYF. CDR3 nucleotides: TGTGCCAGCAGCCGCCGGGAAAGCTCCTACGAGCAGTACTTC.

The chain is built from TRBV6-1 and TRBJ1-1; D is ambiguous. This CDR3 is 13 amino acids long. Germline V gene data show CDR1 as MNHNS and CDR2 as SASEGT. Trimming took off 5 bases at V and 2 bases at J, with 9 bases between the two ends. Here the CDR3 reads CASSRKSNTEAFF. The CDR3 DNA follows: TGTGCCAGCAGTAGGAAGAGCAACACTGAAGCTTTCTTT.

There are a few counts of this clonotype. This CDR3 reads CASSDAGARGTDTQYF. The CDR3 coding sequence is TGCGCCAGCAGCGACGCCGGGGCCCGAGGAACAGATACGCAGTATTTT. This chain connects TRBV5-1 to TRBJ2-3; D might be TRBD1 or TRBD2, each matching 5 bases. The V gene's germline CDR1 is SGHRS and CDR2 YFSETQ. This CDR3 comprises 16 residues. Trimming removed 4 bases from V and 3 bases from J, with 18 bases in between.

This clonotype was counted ten times or more. The chain employs TRBV25-1 and TRBJ1-5; D is perhaps TRBD1 (5 bases). The CDR3 covers 14 residues. Germline CDR1 MGHDK, CDR2 SYGVNS. With 3 bases removed from V and 7 bases from J, the gap between germline ends came to 13 bases. The CDR3 is CASSDTRDLQPQHF. The DNA for the CDR3 is TGTGCCAGCAGTGACACCAGGGATTTACAGCCCCAGCATTTT. Combining the CDR3 with reference TRBV25-1 and TRBJ1-5 gives the whole variable domain EADIYQTPRYLVIGTGKKITLECSQTMGHDKMYWYQQDPGMELHLIHYSYGVNSTEKGDLSSESTVSRIRTEHFPLTLESARPSHTSQYLCASSDTRDLQPQHFGDGTRLSIL.

In its sample, this clonotype was seen a few times. The V gene is TRBV4-2, the J gene TRBJ2-3, with TRBD1 matching 7 bases. V was pared by 0 bases and J by 0 bases, with 0 bases of the junction left unmatched. There are 15 residues in the CDR3. Germline V CDR1 and CDR2: LGHNA, YNFKEQ. This CDR3 reads CASSQEGGSTDTQYF. For the CDR3, the DNA is TGTGCCAGCAGCCAAGAAGGGGGCAGCACAGATACGCAGTATTTT.

The chain has TRBV20-1 and TRBJ2-2; 9 positions match TRBD1. This CDR3 spans 16 amino acids. V dropped 1 base and J dropped 1; count of bases not matched to a gene: 4. CDR1 is DFQATT and CDR2 is SNEGSKA in the germline V gene (reference sequence). CDR3 protein: CSARVPGQGNTGELFF. The CDR3 region has the DNA TGCAGTGCTAGAGTCCCGGGACAGGGGAACACCGGGGAGCTGTTTTTT.

This clonotype was recorded a few times. The chain employs TRBV5-4 and TRBJ2-3; 10 bases agree with TRBD2. The V segment lost 0 bases and the J segment 5 bases; nucleotides outside the gene matches: 3. The CDR3 sequence is 15 residues long. Looked up from germline, CDR1 is SGHNT and CDR2 is YYREEE (reference sequence). The CDR3 sequence is CASSLVLAGGDTQYF. CDR3 bases: TGTGCCAGCAGCTTGGTTTTAGCGGGGGGAGATACGCAGTATTTT.

This clonotype was detected many times. J is TRBJ2-2 and V is TRBV4-1; 9 bases align to TRBD1. Germline CDR1 and CDR2: MGHRA and YSYEKL. V trimming: 1 base; J trimming: 9 bases; junction bases outside the gene matches: 3. The CDR3 extends over 14 amino acids. Written as DNA, the CDR3 is TGCGCCAGCAGCCAAGGCACAGGGGGCAGGGAGCTGTTTTTT. It is translated as CASSQGTGGRELFF.

This clonotype was recorded a few times. V usage is TRBV5-1 and J usage is TRBJ1-2, with 11 bases that match TRBD1. The CDR3 totals 14 residues. Germline V gene lookup returns CDR1 SGHRS and CDR2 YFSETQ. V shed 4 bases, J shed 8 bases, and the junction held 7 bases outside the gene matches. The CDR3 reads CASSEGQGGRGYTF. CDR3 nucleotides: TGCGCCAGCAGCGAGGGACAGGGGGGGAGAGGCTACACCTTC.

As DNA, the CDR3 is TGTGCCAGTAGTACACGGACGGTAAGAGGCAATCAGCCCCAGCATTTT. It is translated as CASSTRTVRGNQPQHF. The gene calls are TRBV19 and TRBJ1-5; D remains unclear. Trimming shortened V by 4 bases and J by 2 bases, and 15 bases separated the two germline ends. Germline CDR1 is LNHDA and CDR2 is SQIVND (reference sequence). CDR3 length: 16 amino acids.

V is TRBV6-1 and J is TRBJ1-2, with 9 nucleotides matching TRBD1. This CDR3 contains 14 residues. Germline trimming cut 7 bases from V and 4 bases from J; bases unmatched to any gene: 7. Per the germline V gene, CDR1 is MNHNS and CDR2 is SASEGT. The CDR3 loop is CASTQGASFYGYTF. The CDR3 DNA follows: TGTGCCAGCACACAGGGGGCCTCCTTCTATGGCTACACCTTC.

In its sample, this clonotype was seen many times. This sequence joins TRBV14 and TRBJ2-2, with a tentative D call TRBD1 (6 bases). Trimming took off 4 bases at V and 1 base at J, with 13 bases between the two ends. This CDR3 is 16 amino acids long. Germline assignment: CDR1 SGHDN and CDR2 FVKESK. CDR3 nucleotides: TGTGCCAGCAGCCGAGGACAGAGATTGAACACCGGGGAGCTGTTTTTT. It is translated as CASSRGQRLNTGELFF.

A remark on this clonotype: A read error is possible here, since a much larger clone lies one base away. Because the CDR3 is missing its conserved closing phenylalanine or tryptophan, this is likely a read error. This chain joins TRBV7-6 and TRBJ2-5; 7 bases fit TRBD1. There are 14 residues in the CDR3. Per germline, CDR1 SGHVS and CDR2 FNYEAQ. With V trimmed by 5 bases and J by 9 bases, 12 bases remained unmatched. For the CDR3, the DNA is TGTGCCAGCAGCCCCGGACAGGCCAGGTTTGCCCAGTACCTC. Its translation: CASSPGQARFAQYL.

This clonotype has at least ten counts. The chain employs TRBV10-2 and TRBJ2-2, with TRBD2 matching over 10 bases. With V trimmed by 6 bases and J by 0 bases, 4 bases remained unmatched. CDR1 WSHSY and CDR2 SAAADI come from the germline V gene. The length of the CDR3 is 16 residues. CDR3 protein: CASRLAGNSNTGELFF. In DNA, the CDR3 is TGCGCCAGCAGACTAGCGGGGAATTCGAACACCGGGGAGCTGTTTTTT.

This clonotype was found a few times. The V and J genes are TRBV7-9 and TRBJ2-5, with 8 positions matching TRBD2. CDR1 and CDR2 (germline): SEHNR, FQNEAQ (reference sequence). V was clipped by 9 bases and J by 5 bases; unmatched bases: 11. The CDR3 runs 14 residues. As DNA, the CDR3 is TGTGCCAGTAGAGGGCGGGGGGCGCGTGAGACCCAGTACTTC. Translation: CASRGRGARETQYF.

The table lists this clonotype with a few counts. V usage is TRBV12-3 or TRBV12-4 and J usage is TRBJ2-1; 9 nucleotides line up with TRBD2. The CDR3 has 15 amino acids. V dropped 2 bases and J dropped 4; count of bases not matched to a gene: 3. CDR3 loop: CASSLYSGGYNEQFF. The CDR3 region has the DNA TGTGCCAGCAGTTTATACAGCGGGGGGTACAATGAGCAGTTCTTC.

This clonotype occurred many times. The gene calls are TRBV9 and TRBJ1-5; 7 nucleotides match TRBD1. CDR3 length: 15 residues. Germline values: CDR1 SGDLS, CDR2 YYNGEE. The J segment lost 6 bases and the V segment lost 5 bases, leaving 11 bases of the junction unmatched. The CDR3 DNA reads TGTGCCAGCAGACGCAAAGACAGGGTGGCTCAGCCCCAGCATTTT. Translation: CASRRKDRVAQPQHF.

This clonotype was observed a few times. The J gene is TRBJ2-1, the V gene TRBV20-1; D remains unclear. Germline V lookup: CDR1 DFQATT, CDR2 SNEGSKA (reference sequence). Trimming stripped 0 bases from V and 13 bases from J, with 10 bases between. The CDR3 is 11 residues long. CDR3 DNA: TGCAGTGCTAGAGATAGGTGGGAACAGTTCTTC. Protein product: CSARDRWEQFF.

This clonotype was counted at least ten times. The rearrangement joins TRBV20-1 to TRBJ2-5, with D perhaps being TRBD1 or TRBD2 (5 bases each). V dropped 5 bases and J dropped 1 base, with 11 bases sitting between them. The germline gives CDR1 DFQATT, CDR2 SNEGSKA (reference sequence). This CDR3 region has 13 residues. The CDR3 here is CSAWRQGQETQYF. The CDR3 DNA reads as TGCAGTGCTTGGAGGCAGGGCCAAGAGACCCAGTACTTC.

Details on this clonotype: Because the CDR3 is missing its conserved closing phenylalanine or tryptophan, this is likely a read error. J is TRBJ1-6 and V is TRBV6-2 or TRBV6-3, with D perhaps matching TRBD1 (5 bases). Germline lookup yields CDR1 MNHEY and CDR2 SVGEGT. This CDR3 is built from 13 residues. Deletions cut 6 bases from V and 8 bases from J, with 11 bases between. The DNA for the CDR3 is TGTGCCAGCAGCCAACAAGGGGATTCACCCCTCCACTGT. It translates to CASSQQGDSPLHC.

This clonotype was recorded many times. In DNA form, the CDR3 reads TGTGCCAGCAGCGTAGGGGGGGGCGCCTACGAGCAGTACTTC. It specifies CASSVGGGAYEQYF. The V call is TRBV9, the J call TRBJ2-7; a weak D match, TRBD2 (7 bases). The CDR3 runs to 14 residues. The V gene lost 0 bases and the J gene lost 2 bases, with 9 bases spanning the gap. The germline gives CDR1 SGDLS, CDR2 YYNGEE.

This clonotype appeared many times. The genes are TRBV11-2 and TRBJ2-1; D may be TRBD2 (7 bases). Germline CDR1 reads SGHAT; CDR2 reads FQNNGV. The CDR3 runs to 16 residues. Between the trimmed V and J ends, which lost 1 base and 5 bases, there was a span of 15 bases. As DNA, the CDR3 is TGTGCCAGCAGCTTAGTCAAGGGGGGGGGTAACAATGAGCAGTTCTTC. Translated, it gives CASSLVKGGGNNEQFF.

The table lists this clonotype with a few counts. The gene calls are TRBV12-3 or TRBV12-4 and TRBJ1-1; D call uncertain. This CDR3 contains 12 residues. Trimming took off 6 bases at V and 7 bases at J, with 12 bases between the two ends. The CDR3 DNA sequence: TGTGCCAGCAGGCGAACTGGAGGTGAAGCTTTCTTT. It is translated as CASRRTGGEAFF.

This clonotype was recorded a few times. This rearrangement joins TRBV7-9 to TRBJ1-5; D is ambiguous. The CDR3 contains 12 residues. Germline V lookup: CDR1 SEHNR, CDR2 FQNEAQ (reference sequence). V was shortened by 0 bases and J by 5 bases, with 2 bases between the two germline ends. The CDR3 coding sequence is TGTGCCAGCAGCTTAGCCCATCAGCCCCAGCATTTT. Translation gives CASSLAHQPQHF.

As regards this clonotype: Given a much more abundant clone one base away, this may be a read error. The chain recombines TRBV4-2 with TRBJ2-1; no firm D call. V dropped 7 bases and J dropped 2 bases, with 15 bases sitting between them. CDR1 LGHNA and CDR2 YNFKEQ come from the germline V gene. CDR3 length equals 15 residues. The CDR3 region is CASNLSRSAYNEQFF. The DNA for the CDR3 is TGTGCCAGCAACCTCTCCCGAAGCGCCTACAATGAGCAGTTCTTC.